The source of this T cell receptor (beta chain) is a study of monozygotic twins with inflammatory bowel disease. TCRdb re-called the 5' RACE reads and shows each CDR3 protein once, DNA omitted. The sample totals about 380,000 distinct CDR3 sequences. Germline CDR1 is LGHDT and CDR2 is YNNKEL (reference sequence). The CDR3 covers 13 residues. The sequence derives from a human donor with ulcerative colitis or Crohn's disease, or a healthy co-twin of an affected twin (not recorded which). J is TRBJ2-7 and V is TRBV3-1. The sequenced material came from blood. The CDR3 sequence is CASSHVGIYEQYF.